Listed below are T cell receptor beta chains from one sample, sequenced in a study of spatial heterogeneity in lung cancer. TCRdb re-called the 5' RACE reads through MiXCR, storing one row per CDR3 protein. The sample includes 4,900 or so distinct CDR3 sequences, more than 4% seen only once; the top ten take about a tenth. This specimen consisted of normal lung tissue next to the tumor, obtained at surgery. Source of these receptors: a female donor with early-stage non-small cell lung cancer. Both conserved end residues are part of each CDR3. D genes are given only for firm matches. For some rows the clone size is stated as once, few or many, or as a class when expanded; others skip it.

DNA	CDR3	D	size	V	J
TGCAGTGCTACCCGGACCGGCTATGATAGATACGAGCAGTACTTC	CSATRTGYDRYEQYF	-	many	TRBV20-1	TRBJ2-7
TGTGCCAGCAGCCCCGGCTCTAGTGAGCAGTTCTTC	CASSPGSSEQFF	-	many	TRBV9	TRBJ2-1
TGTGCCAGCAGCCCCGGACTAGCGAGCGATACGCAGTATTTT	CASSPGLASDTQYF	TRBD2	medium-sized	TRBV7-2	TRBJ2-3
TGTGCCTGGAGCAAGAGGACAGGGGATCCCGGGGAGCTGTTTTTT	CAWSKRTGDPGELFF	TRBD1	many	TRBV30	TRBJ2-2
TGTGCCAGCAGTCCCAGGGGCGGGAAGAACACCGGGGAGCTGTTTTTT	CASSPRGGKNTGELFF	-	many	TRBV6-1	TRBJ2-2
TGTGCCATCAATCAGGGGATAGGTACTGAAGCTTTCTTT	CAINQGIGTEAFF	-	many	TRBV10-3	TRBJ1-1
TGTGCCAGCAGTAAGCGGGACAGAGTCTCCTACAATGAGCAGTTCTTC	CASSKRDRVSYNEQFF	-	medium-sized	TRBV7-6	TRBJ2-1
TGTGCCAGCAGTATAGGACTAGCGGGATCGTATGAGCAGTTCTTC	CASSIGLAGSYEQFF	TRBD2	medium-sized	TRBV6-5	TRBJ2-1
TGTGCCAGCAGTGAGTCTACAGTGGAGCCTTCACCCCTCCACTTT	CASSESTVEPSPLHF	-	medium-sized	TRBV6-1	TRBJ1-6
TGTGCCAGCAGCCAAGGGGAGGTCACTAGCGGGAGGGGGGTGCAGTTCTTC	CASSQGEVTSGRGVQFF	TRBD2	-	TRBV4-2	TRBJ2-1
TGTGCCAGCAGCTTAGTAGTGACCGGGGCCAACGTCCTGACTTTC	CASSLVVTGANVLTF	-	many	TRBV7-2	TRBJ2-6
TGTGCCAGCAGTTTGGGGCAGCTAAGACAAGAGACCCAGTACTTC	CASSLGQLRQETQYF	-	medium-sized	TRBV28	TRBJ2-5
TGTGCCAGCAGCCCGGGCCAGGGTGCTCAGCCCCAGCATTTT	CASSPGQGAQPQHF	-	many	TRBV7-9	TRBJ1-5
TGTGCCAGCAGCCAAGGAAGAGGATTAGCGGGAGACTTGAAGGAGACCCAGTACTTC	CASSQGRGLAGDLKETQYF	TRBD2	many	TRBV14	TRBJ2-5
TGTGCCAGCGGGGGGACTAGCGGCTCCTACGAGCAGTACTTC	CASGGTSGSYEQYF	TRBD2	many	TRBV6-6	TRBJ2-7
TGTGCCAGCAGTTCCCACCTCGGCGGGTTGAACACCGGGGAGCTGTTTTTT	CASSSHLGGLNTGELFF	-	medium-sized	TRBV6-5	TRBJ2-2
TGTGCCAGCAGTACCACGGACAGGGGGGGTGTGGGCAGAGCTTTCTTT	CASSTTDRGGVGRAFF	TRBD1	medium-sized	TRBV6-6	TRBJ1-1
TGCGCCAGCAGCTTGGACGACAGGGGAGGTTTCACTGAAGCTTTCTTT	CASSLDDRGGFTEAFF	TRBD1	medium-sized	TRBV5-1	TRBJ1-1
TGCAGTGCCGGGACAGGGACTATAGTGAACACTGAAGCTTTCTTT	CSAGTGTIVNTEAFF	TRBD1	medium-sized	TRBV20-1	TRBJ1-1
TGTGCCAGCAGCAGCAAAACAGGGAGCAATCAGCCCCAGCATTTT	CASSSKTGSNQPQHF	-	medium-sized	TRBV21-1	TRBJ1-5
TGTGCCAGCAGTTACTCGCCTAGCGGGCCCCAAGAGACCCAGTACTTC	CASSYSPSGPQETQYF	TRBD2	medium-sized	TRBV6-5	TRBJ2-5
TGTGCCAGCAGCCAAACAGGGAACAATTCACCCCTCCACTTT	CASSQTGNNSPLHF	-	medium-sized	TRBV3-1	TRBJ1-6
TGTGCCAGCAGTTTACTCTTGGACTCGATGGAGACCCAGTACTTC	CASSLLLDSMETQYF	-	-	TRBV28	TRBJ2-5
TGTGCCAGCACCGAGCGGACAGGGGCTGTCACTGAAGCTTTCTTT	CASTERTGAVTEAFF	TRBD1	medium-sized	TRBV5-8	TRBJ1-1
TGCAGCGTTGAAAAATCCCCGAACACTGAAGCTTTCTTT	CSVEKSPNTEAFF	-	medium-sized	TRBV29-1	TRBJ1-1
TGTGCCAGCAGCTCGGGACTAGGATATGAGCAGTTCTTC	CASSSGLGYEQFF	TRBD2	many	TRBV5-4	TRBJ2-1
TGTGCCAGCAGTTCTAGGGATAAAGGCTATGGCTACACCTTC	CASSSRDKGYGYTF	-	many	TRBV28	TRBJ1-2
TGTGCCAGCAGCTTAGACATCAATGAGCAGTTCTTC	CASSLDINEQFF	-	medium-sized	TRBV7-9	TRBJ2-1
TGCAGTGCTAGTTGGGACAGGGAGGCGCACGAGCAGTACTTC	CSASWDREAHEQYF	TRBD1	few	TRBV20-1	TRBJ2-7
TGTGCCAGCAGCCAAGCGGGATCCAGGATACTATCTAGCACAGATACGCAGTATTTT	CASSQAGSRILSSTDTQYF	-	many	TRBV3-1	TRBJ2-3
TGCGCCAGCAGCCCGGGTAGCGAGATCACAGATACGCAGTATTTT	CASSPGSEITDTQYF	-	medium-sized	TRBV5-1	TRBJ2-3
TGTGCTAGCAGCTTAGCAGGAGGGCGGGAGACCCAGTACTTC	CASSLAGGRETQYF	-	few	TRBV7-7	TRBJ2-5
TGTGCCAGCAGCGTAGCCCCCGCAGATACGCAGTATTTT	CASSVAPADTQYF	-	medium-sized	TRBV9	TRBJ2-3
TGTGCCAGCAGCTTAGGCCCAGGGGTGGACACAGATACGCAGTATTTT	CASSLGPGVDTDTQYF	-	medium-sized	TRBV7-3	TRBJ2-3
TGCAGTGCTAGAGGAGGGACGAACATGGGGACCCAGTACTTC	CSARGGTNMGTQYF	-	many	TRBV20-1	TRBJ2-5
TGCAGCGTTGAAGATCGTCTAGCGGCGCCCTACGAGCAGTACTTC	CSVEDRLAAPYEQYF	TRBD2	medium-sized	TRBV29-1	TRBJ2-7
TGTGCCAGCACCCCTGGCCCAGGAATGAATGAAAAACTGTTTTTT	CASTPGPGMNEKLFF	-	-	TRBV5-5	TRBJ1-4
TGTGCCAGCAGCAAGACGGACGGAGGCGAGCAGTACTTC	CASSKTDGGEQYF	-	many	TRBV21-1	TRBJ2-7